The 4 T cell receptor beta chains reported below all come from one sample, sequenced in a study of T cell repertoires in cytomegalovirus infection. These receptors have no known antigen. TCRdb itself ran the reads through MiXCR, one entry per CDR3 protein. The sample has more than 250,000 distinct CDR3 sequences; 20% to 25% are singletons. This specimen consisted of cultured PBMCs, obtained from culture after CMV antigen stimulation. The receptors stem from a human donor in good health (CMV status not recorded). Some clones in this sample may be carry-over from other donors' samples.

This clonotype showed up many times. The chain is built from TRBV7-2 and TRBJ2-2; 8 bases match TRBD2. The CDR3 sequence is 21 residues long. From germline, CDR1 is SGHTA and CDR2 FQGNSA. Trimming cost V 1 base and J 5 bases; bases outside gene matches: 21. CDR3 sequence (DNA): TGTGCCAGCAGCTTAGGTTGGCGGGAGGTCGGACGGGGATCGGTAACCGGGGAGCTGTTTTTT. This translates into CASSLGWREVGRGSVTGELFF.

This clonotype was detected a few times. The chain has TRBV28 and TRBJ1-2, with D possibly matching TRBD1 (6 bases). The CDR3 is made up of 15 amino acids. Germline V gives CDR1 MDHEN, CDR2 SYDVKM. Trimming shortened V by 3 bases and J by 9 bases, and 20 bases separated the two germline ends. The CDR3 is CASSFEDRRGSRYTF. The CDR3 region has the DNA TGTGCCAGCAGTTTCGAGGACAGAAGGGGTTCTCGCTACACCTTC.

This clonotype was seen ten or more times. This chain links TRBV7-2 with TRBJ1-1, with a tentative D call TRBD1 (6 bases). This CDR3 spans 14 amino acids. Trimming removed 5 bases from V and 4 bases from J, with 14 bases in between. Germline lookup yields CDR1 SGHTA and CDR2 FQGNSA. The CDR3 nucleotides are TGTGCCAGCAGCACCCTTGGGGGGGCCACTGAAGCTTTCTTT. This sequence encodes CASSTLGGATEAFF.

Only a few counts were recorded for this clonotype. The gene calls are TRBV4-1 and TRBJ1-3, with 7 positions matching TRBD1. Trimming at V came to 4 bases and at J to 3 bases, leaving 9 bases not matched to a gene. CDR1 MGHRA and CDR2 YSYEKL come from the germline V gene. The CDR3 loop spans 16 amino acids. The CDR3 here is CASSRDLTGVGNTIYF. In DNA form, the CDR3 reads TGCGCCAGCAGCCGGGACCTTACAGGGGTTGGAAACACCATATATTTT.